This entry lists 25 T cell receptor beta chains sequenced from one sample in a study of identical twins. TCRdb independently ran MiXCR on the 5' RACE reads; one entry per CDR3 protein. Of around 450,000 distinct CDR3 sequences detected, 11% to 15% appear once; the ten largest clones hold about 0.52%. These same data were also listed under a study on yellow fever vaccine responses in identical twins.

Input material: CD4+ T cells sorted from blood. The receptors originated from a young woman in good health.

The genes are TRBV7-9 and TRBJ2-1, with a tentative D call TRBD2 (6 bases). This CDR3 comprises 11 residues. CDR1 and CDR2 from the germline V gene are SEHNR and FQNEAQ (reference sequence). The V end was cut by 8 bases, the J end by 9 bases, with 11 bases between. The CDR3 loop reads CASLGGIEQFF. Here the CDR3 DNA reads TGTGCCAGCCTCGGCGGGATTGAGCAGTTCTTC. The full variable domain, completed using reference TRBV7-9 and TRBJ2-1, is DTGVSQNPRHKITKRGQNVTFRCDPISEHNRLYWYRQTLGQGPEFLTYFQNEAQLEKSRLLSDRFSAERPKGSFSTLEIQRTEQGDSAMYLCASLGGIEQFFGPGTRLTVL.

This clonotype was recorded at least ten times. The rearrangement uses TRBV20-1 and TRBJ2-7; D might be TRBD2 (5 bases). Trimming pared 0 bases from V and 6 bases from J, leaving 21 bases between. Germline values: CDR1 DFQATT, CDR2 SNEGSKA (reference sequence). The CDR3 runs 16 residues. CDR3 DNA: TGCAGTGCTAGAGATATTTCCCGGGCCTTAGCGTCCGAGCAGTACTTC. Its protein product is CSARDISRALASEQYF.

The genes are TRBV3-1 and TRBJ2-2; 8 bases are a match to TRBD1. The CDR3 totals 18 residues. V gave up 2 bases and J gave up 3 bases; unmatched junction bases: 11. Germline values: CDR1 LGHDT, CDR2 YNNKEL (reference sequence). Here the CDR3 reads CASSQYPPGQAYTGELFF. In DNA, the CDR3 is TGTGCCAGCAGCCAATACCCCCCGGGACAGGCCTACACCGGGGAGCTGTTTTTT.

This clonotype was seen more than once but under ten times. The J gene is TRBJ2-1, the V gene TRBV12-3 or TRBV12-4; TRBD2 is a possible D gene (5 bases). Trimming stripped 2 bases from V and 0 bases from J, with 14 bases between. The CDR3 is made up of 17 amino acids. The CDR3 DNA sequence: TGTGCCAGCAGTTTAATGTTGAGCGGCCCCTCCTACAATGAGCAGTTCTTC. Encoded protein: CASSLMLSGPSYNEQFF.

The chain recombines TRBV7-9 with TRBJ1-4; TRBD1 might be the D (6 bases). V lost 3 bases and J lost 0, with 14 bases in between. In germline, CDR1 is SEHNR, CDR2 FQNEAQ (reference sequence). The CDR3 spans 17 residues. This CDR3 reads CASSFRPGTTTNEKLFF. The CDR3 DNA is TGTGCCAGCAGCTTTCGTCCCGGGACAACAACTAATGAAAAACTGTTTTTT.

This clonotype turned up a few times. V is TRBV19 and J is TRBJ2-6; 8 bases map to TRBD2. The CDR3 has 16 amino acids. Trimming took 6 bases from V and 2 from J; bases not matched to a gene: 6. CDR1 is LNHDA, CDR2 SQIVND, per germline (reference sequence). CDR3 protein: CASSPTGGTGANVLTF. In nucleotides, the CDR3 is TGTGCCAGTAGCCCCACGGGGGGGACTGGGGCCAACGTCCTGACTTTC.

This clonotype was counted between two and nine times. The genes are TRBV5-1 and TRBJ2-2; TRBD2 matches at 7 bases. The CDR3 runs to 15 residues. The V gene end was trimmed by 0 bases and the J gene end by 3 bases; junction bases not matched to a gene: 2. CDR1 is SGHRS and CDR2 is YFSETQ in the germline V gene. The CDR3 nucleotides read TGCGCCAGCAGCTTGGCCCTAGCGGACACCGGGGAGCTGTTTTTT. Amino acids: CASSLALADTGELFF.

The sample holds a few counts of this clonotype. V usage is TRBV30 and J usage is TRBJ2-3; D uncertain. Germline V gene sequence: CDR1 GTSNPN, CDR2 SVGIG (reference sequence). The CDR3 consists of 13 residues. Between the trimmed V and J ends, which lost 1 base and 2 bases, there was a span of 7 bases. The CDR3 DNA reads TGTGCCTGGAGTGAGAGCTACACAGATACGCAGTATTTT. Protein product: CAWSESYTDTQYF.

This clonotype has only a few counts. J is TRBJ2-7 and V is TRBV28; D may be TRBD2 (5 bases). V was cut by 10 bases and J by 2 bases, with 21 bases left in between. Germline values: CDR1 MDHEN, CDR2 SYDVKM. The CDR3 spans 15 residues. The DNA of the CDR3 is TGTGCCACAGCCCTCCTCGGCGGGCCAACCTACGAGCAGTACTTC. Translating it yields CATALLGGPTYEQYF. The variable domain in full, completed from reference TRBV28 and TRBJ2-7, reads DVKVTQSSRYLVKRTGEKVFLECVQDMDHENMFWYRQDPGLGLRLIYFSYDVKMKEKGDIPEGYSVSREKKERFSLILESASTNQTSMYLCATALLGGPTYEQYFGPGTRLTVT.

This clonotype was detected only a few times. V gene TRBV15 combines with J gene TRBJ2-7; TRBD1 matches 7 bases. The CDR3 consists of 15 residues. Germline CDR1 LNHNV, CDR2 YYDKDF (reference sequence). The trim removed 3 bases at V and 2 bases at J, leaving 7 bases unmatched. The CDR3 DNA reads TGTGCCACCAGCAGGGGGCCGGGACAGCCCTACGAGCAGTACTTC. As protein: CATSRGPGQPYEQYF.

The CDR3 DNA sequence: TGCGCCAGCAGATCCTTAGCGGGGGGCTTGGATACGCAGTATTTT. Translation gives CASRSLAGGLDTQYF. The chain is built from TRBV5-1 and TRBJ2-3; the match to TRBD2 covers 10 bases. This CDR3 contains 15 residues. V was pared by 5 bases and J by 6 bases, with 9 bases of the junction left unmatched. Germline V CDR1 and CDR2: SGHRS, YFSETQ.

The chain uses TRBV18 and TRBJ2-3; no reliable D call. V gave up 5 bases and J gave up 0 bases, with 12 bases separating them. Germline V gene sequence: CDR1 KGHSH, CDR2 LQKENI. The CDR3 is 15 amino acids. The CDR3 is CASSSTLTSTDTQYF. The CDR3 DNA is TGTGCCAGCTCATCAACCCTAACTAGCACAGATACGCAGTATTTT.

The chain recombines TRBV20-1 with TRBJ2-1; D perhaps matches TRBD2 (6 bases). Trimming cost V 5 bases and J 8 bases, with 19 bases left between them. This CDR3 is 14 amino acids long. CDR1 is DFQATT, CDR2 SNEGSKA, per germline (reference sequence). This chain's CDR3 is CSAGPGEGPHEQFF. As DNA, the CDR3 is TGCAGTGCTGGTCCGGGAGAAGGGCCCCATGAGCAGTTCTTC.

The chain combines TRBV10-1 with TRBJ2-4; D not certain. CDR3 length: 14 amino acids. In germline, CDR1 is WNHNN, CDR2 SYGVQD (reference sequence). Between the trimmed V and J ends, which lost 7 bases and 0 bases, there was a span of 10 bases. CDR3 bases: TGCGCCAGCATGGACCATACAGCCAAAAACATTCAGTACTTC. Encoded protein: CASMDHTAKNIQYF.

The chain has TRBV6-1 and TRBJ1-2, with 9 bases fitting TRBD1. V was pared by 7 bases and J by 2 bases, with 8 bases of the junction left unmatched. CDR3 length: 15 amino acids. The germline gives CDR1 MNHNS, CDR2 SASEGT. The CDR3 coding sequence is TGTGCCAGCAAGCGGACAGGGGAACGGAACTATGGCTACACCTTC. Translated: CASKRTGERNYGYTF.

This clonotype was seen more than once but under ten times. The chain links TRBV20-1 to TRBJ2-1; 10 bases line up with TRBD2. There are 15 residues in the CDR3. The J segment lost 8 bases and the V segment lost 2 bases, leaving 9 bases of the junction unmatched. Germline V gene sequence: CDR1 DFQATT, CDR2 SNEGSKA (reference sequence). The CDR3 reads CSARRPLAGDHEQFF. CDR3 in DNA: TGCAGTGCTAGACGGCCTCTAGCGGGAGATCATGAGCAGTTCTTC.

Ten or more counts support this clonotype. The V gene is TRBV4-1, the J gene TRBJ1-1, with 10 bases lining up with TRBD1. CDR3 length equals 15 residues. V was clipped by 6 bases and J by 11 bases; unmatched bases: 15. Germline V gene sequence: CDR1 MGHRA, CDR2 YSYEKL. The CDR3, as DNA: TGCGCCAGCAGTCCATCGGGACAGGGGCGGGTGGATGCTTTCTTT. It encodes CASSPSGQGRVDAFF.

The chain carries TRBV5-1 and TRBJ1-1; 7 bases are shared with TRBD1. CDR1 and CDR2 (germline): SGHRS, YFSETQ. Unmatched junction bases numbered 3, after V lost 0 bases and J lost 1 base. The CDR3 extends over 15 amino acids. CDR3 sequence (DNA): TGCGCCAGCAGCTTGGTGACAGGGAAGAACACTGAAGCTTTCTTT. Its protein is CASSLVTGKNTEAFF.

This clonotype was observed a handful of times. The rearrangement joins TRBV6-1 to TRBJ2-3; no clear D gene. Looked up from germline, CDR1 is MNHNS and CDR2 is SASEGT. With 6 bases removed from V and 3 bases from J, the gap between germline ends came to 13 bases. This CDR3 contains 14 residues. Here the CDR3 DNA reads TGTGCCAGCAGACATGTGGGTCAGACAGATACGCAGTATTTT. Translated, it gives CASRHVGQTDTQYF.

V usage is TRBV19 and J usage is TRBJ2-3, with D perhaps matching TRBD1 (6 bases). The CDR3 extends over 15 amino acids. Trimming removed 6 bases at V and 7 bases at J, with 20 bases between. CDR1 is LNHDA and CDR2 is SQIVND in the germline V gene (reference sequence). CDR3: CASSNRDKGKNTQYF. CDR3 sequence (DNA): TGTGCCAGTAGCAACCGGGACAAAGGCAAGAATACGCAGTATTTT.

On this clonotype: It may be a read error: a sequence one base away is much more abundant. This is likely a read error, given that the CDR3 carries no conserved phenylalanine or tryptophan at its end. The CDR3 coding sequence is TGTGCCAGCAGTGCCGGACAGAGCTACGAGCAGTACTCC. This encodes CASSAGQSYEQYS. The J gene is TRBJ2-7, the V gene TRBV6-1; weak D call: TRBD1 (6 bases). The CDR3 extends over 13 amino acids. Germline assignment: CDR1 MNHNS and CDR2 SASEGT. Deletions cut 4 bases from V and 3 bases from J, with 10 bases between.

The table lists this clonotype with many counts. The rearrangement links TRBV10-3 to TRBJ2-7, with 7 positions matching TRBD2. Germline CDR1 and CDR2: ENHRY and SYGVKD. Trimming removed 6 bases from V and 0 bases from J; junction bases left unmatched: 8. This CDR3 comprises 15 residues. CDR3 coding DNA: TGTGCCATCAGAGCTGGCGGCGGGAGCTCCTACGAGCAGTACTTC. The encoded protein is CAIRAGGGSSYEQYF.

This sequence joins TRBV12-3 or TRBV12-4 and TRBJ2-7; 10 bases are a match to TRBD2. V was pared by 5 bases and J by 6 bases, with 7 bases of the junction left unmatched. CDR3 size: 14 residues. For the CDR3, the DNA is TGTGCCAGCAGTCTTATGAGGACTAGCGGCGAGCAGTACTTC. The encoded protein is CASSLMRTSGEQYF.

The chain uses TRBV20-1 and TRBJ1-1, with D hard to call. This CDR3 spans 15 amino acids. Germline V gene lookup returns CDR1 DFQATT and CDR2 SNEGSKA (reference sequence). The V end lost 0 bases, the J end lost 6 bases, and 17 bases lay between the germline ends. The CDR3 protein is CSARDRKRVSAEAFF. The CDR3 coding sequence is TGCAGTGCTAGAGATAGGAAGCGGGTTTCGGCTGAAGCTTTCTTT.

This clonotype appeared a few times. V is TRBV7-2 and J is TRBJ2-3; D tentatively reads TRBD1 or TRBD2 (6 bases each). The CDR3 is 15 amino acids. CDR1 is SGHTA, CDR2 FQGNSA, per germline. Trimming removed 5 bases at V and 4 bases at J, with 16 bases between. The CDR3 sequence: CASSRSGGKADTQYF. The DNA for the CDR3 is TGTGCCAGCAGCCGATCCGGGGGCAAAGCAGATACGCAGTATTTT.